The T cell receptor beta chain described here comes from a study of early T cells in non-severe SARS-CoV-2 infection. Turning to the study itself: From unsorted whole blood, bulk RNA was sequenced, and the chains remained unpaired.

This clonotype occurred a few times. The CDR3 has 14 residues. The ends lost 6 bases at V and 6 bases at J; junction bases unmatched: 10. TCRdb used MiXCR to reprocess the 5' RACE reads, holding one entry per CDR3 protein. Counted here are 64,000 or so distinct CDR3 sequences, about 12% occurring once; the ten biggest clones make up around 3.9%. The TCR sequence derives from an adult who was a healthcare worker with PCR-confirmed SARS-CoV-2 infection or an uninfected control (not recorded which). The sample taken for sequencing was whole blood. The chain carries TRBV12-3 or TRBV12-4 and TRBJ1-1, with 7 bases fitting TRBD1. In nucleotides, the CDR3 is TGTGCCAGCAGACCCACACAGGGGAAGTCTGAAGCTTTCTTT. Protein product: CASRPTQGKSEAFF.